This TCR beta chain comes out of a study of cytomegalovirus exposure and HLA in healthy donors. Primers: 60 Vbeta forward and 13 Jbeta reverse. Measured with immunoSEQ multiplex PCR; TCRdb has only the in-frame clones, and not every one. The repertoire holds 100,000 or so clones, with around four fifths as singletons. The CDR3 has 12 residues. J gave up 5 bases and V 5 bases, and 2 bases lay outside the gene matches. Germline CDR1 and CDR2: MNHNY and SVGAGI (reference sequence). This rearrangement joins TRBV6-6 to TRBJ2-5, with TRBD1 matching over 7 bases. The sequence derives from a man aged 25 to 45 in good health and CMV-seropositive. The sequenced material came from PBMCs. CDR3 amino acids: CASSTGAETQYF. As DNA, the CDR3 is TGTGCCAGCAGTACAGGGGCCGAGACCCAGTACTTC.